This T cell receptor (beta chain) comes out of a study of tumor and adjacent non-tumor tissue in lung cancer (dated by TCRdb to 2017 to 2018). Broadly, across the study: The cohort included 12 adenocarcinoma, 2 squamous cell carcinoma and 1 small cell lung cancer patients. Ages among the roughly 15 patients ranged from roughly 31 to 85 years, there were around 10 men and 5 women, and disease was at TNM stage I to III. A total of roughly 120,000,000 productive TCRbeta reads were generated by sequencing, corresponding to an average of about 4.17 million reads per sample. Using bulk TCRbeta repertoires from around 15 lung cancer patients, the study set lung tumor tissue side by side with matched distant non-tumor lung tissue. Over 25 paired specimens, one tumor and one normal lung sample per patient, were profiled by TCRbeta CDR3 sequencing. Broader findings and caveats from the paper: A significantly larger cumulative share of the repertoire was made up by the top 100 clones in normal lung than in tumor tissue. Because peripheral blood was not sequenced, blood TCRbeta repertoires in the lung cancer patients of the study were not examined. The cohort had only 15 or so patients, and the authors noted that larger samples and more detailed clinical data are needed. TCR diversity (inverse Simpson) was significantly higher in tumor than in normal lung tissue (about 400 vs 180, P = 0.0075, Mann-Whitney U test). TCR diversity was significantly higher in younger patients, and higher tumor TCR diversity was associated with shorter overall and disease-free survival. The sequencing platform is not named in the methods, and unique molecular identifiers are not mentioned.

RNA was isolated from bulk, unsorted tissue, and RNA quality was assessed with a NanoDrop ND-1000 and an Agilent 2100. Newly diagnosed lung cancer patients without prior chemotherapy who had been admitted for thoracic surgery in China between August and November 2014 were enrolled as donors. The study excluded patients who had received radiotherapy or chemotherapy before or who had another cancer at the same time. Surgical tissue pieces of about 1-2.3 cm3 were preserved in RNAlater solution and were kept at -80 degrees C until use. Comment on this clonotype: It lacks a known antigen. No quality values exist for individual bases; no much larger clone is one base distant.

Receptor libraries were prepared by multiplex PCR. TCRdb names Illumina HiSeq 2500 as the instrument used. TCRbeta libraries were built by three rounds of nested PCR using primers (Table S4), following protocols modified from ARM-PCR. Before sequencing, PCR products of 200-500 bp were excised from the gel and purified with the QIAquick gel extraction kit. Per the original workflow: Reads were cleaned with Trimmomatic, merged with FLASH into complete CDR3 sequences, and assigned to V(D)J germline segments with MiTCR. Clonal diversity was computed as the inverse Simpson's index with VDJtools. In-frame sequences lacking a premature stop codon were counted as productive reads. Clones were called with MiXCR by TCRdb after fastp trimmed the public reads at Q25, and only in-frame beta chains were retained. CDR3 protein duplicates are merged, each entry listing the most common genes and DNA. These V and J calls rely on TCRdb rather than the paper's analysis. The sample table shows some 120,000 distinct CDR3 sequences, and 66% are seen once. The ten largest account for roughly 12% of the sample.

Source material: lung tumor tissue. The source of this sequence is a man aged 25-45 years with non-small cell lung cancer.

The CDR3 sequence is CASSSGHEKETQYF. The nucleotide sequence reads as follows: TGTGCCAGCAGTTCCGGACACGAGAAAGAGACCCAGTACTTC. Recombination linked TRBV12-3 or TRBV12-4 to TRBJ2-5; perhaps TRBD1 is the D gene, with 5 bases matching. The germline ends are 12 bases apart after V is trimmed by 4 bases and J by 3 bases. Reading from cysteine to phenylalanine, the CDR3 counts 14 amino acids. The entry retains the CDR3 DNA only, 42 bases that are in frame from base 1.